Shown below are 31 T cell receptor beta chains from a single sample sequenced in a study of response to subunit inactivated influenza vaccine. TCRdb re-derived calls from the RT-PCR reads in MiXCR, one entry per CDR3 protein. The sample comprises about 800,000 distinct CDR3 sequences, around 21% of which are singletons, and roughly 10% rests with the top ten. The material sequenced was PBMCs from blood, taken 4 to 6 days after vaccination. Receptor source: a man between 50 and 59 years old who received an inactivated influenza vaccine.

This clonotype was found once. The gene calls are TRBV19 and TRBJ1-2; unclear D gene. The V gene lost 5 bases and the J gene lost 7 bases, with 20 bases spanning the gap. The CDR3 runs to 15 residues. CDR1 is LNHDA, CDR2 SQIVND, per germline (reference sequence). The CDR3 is CASSPEVFSGGGYTF. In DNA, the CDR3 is TGTGCCAGTAGTCCAGAGGTGTTTTCAGGTGGTGGCTACACCTTC.

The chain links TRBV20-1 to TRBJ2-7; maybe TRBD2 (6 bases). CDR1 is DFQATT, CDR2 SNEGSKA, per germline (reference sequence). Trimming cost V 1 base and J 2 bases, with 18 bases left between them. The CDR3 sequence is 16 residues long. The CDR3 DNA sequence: TGCAGTGCTAGAGCAGGCGGGACCCGAATCACCTACGAGCAGTACTTC. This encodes CSARAGGTRITYEQYF.

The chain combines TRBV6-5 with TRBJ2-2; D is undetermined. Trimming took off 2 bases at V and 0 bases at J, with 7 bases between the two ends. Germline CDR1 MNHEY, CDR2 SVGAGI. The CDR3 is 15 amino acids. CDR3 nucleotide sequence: TGTGCCAGCAGTTACGCAGCCGCGAACACCGGGGAGCTGTTTTTT. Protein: CASSYAAANTGELFF.

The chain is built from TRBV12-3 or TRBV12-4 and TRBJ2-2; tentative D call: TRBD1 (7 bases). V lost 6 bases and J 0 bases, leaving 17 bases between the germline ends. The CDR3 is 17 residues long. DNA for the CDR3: TGTGCCAGCAGCGGGACGGGCAGGGGGGCGAACACCGGGGAGCTGTTTTTT. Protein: CASSGTGRGANTGELFF.

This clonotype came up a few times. CDR3 coding DNA: TGCAGTGGAGTAGGCGTTTCTAGCACAGATACGCAGTATTTT. The encoded protein is CSGVGVSSTDTQYF. V usage is TRBV20-1 and J usage is TRBJ2-3; no clear D gene. Trimming shortened V by 7 bases and J by 0 bases, and 14 bases separated the two germline ends. CDR1 DFQATT and CDR2 SNEGSKA come from the germline V gene (reference sequence). This CDR3 has 14 amino acids.

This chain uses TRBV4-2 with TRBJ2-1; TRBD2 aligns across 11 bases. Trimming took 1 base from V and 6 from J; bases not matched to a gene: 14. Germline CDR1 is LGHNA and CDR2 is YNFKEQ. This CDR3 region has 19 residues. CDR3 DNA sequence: TGTGCCAGCAGCCAAGTTTGGACAACCGAACTAGCGGGAGTCAATGAGCAGTTCTTC. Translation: CASSQVWTTELAGVNEQFF.

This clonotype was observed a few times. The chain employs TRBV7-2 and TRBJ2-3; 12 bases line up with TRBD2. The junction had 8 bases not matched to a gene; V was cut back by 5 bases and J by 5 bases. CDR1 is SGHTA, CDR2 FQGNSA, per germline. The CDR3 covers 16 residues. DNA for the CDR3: TGTGCCAGCAGCCCCTCAGGACTAGCGGGACAAGATACGCAGTATTTT. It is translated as CASSPSGLAGQDTQYF.

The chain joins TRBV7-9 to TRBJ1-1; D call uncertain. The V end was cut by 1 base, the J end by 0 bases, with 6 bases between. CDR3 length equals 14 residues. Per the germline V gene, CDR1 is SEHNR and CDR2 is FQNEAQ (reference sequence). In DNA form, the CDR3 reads TGTGCCAGCAGCTTAGTTTCGGTGAACACTGAAGCTTTCTTT. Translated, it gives CASSLVSVNTEAFF.

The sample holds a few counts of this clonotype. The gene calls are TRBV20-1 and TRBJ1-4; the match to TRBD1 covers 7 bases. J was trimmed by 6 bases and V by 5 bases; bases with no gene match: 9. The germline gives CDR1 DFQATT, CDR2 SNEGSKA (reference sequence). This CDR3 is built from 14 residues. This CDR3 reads CSAREGAMDEKLFF. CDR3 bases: TGCAGTGCTCGTGAGGGGGCGATGGATGAAAAACTGTTTTTT.

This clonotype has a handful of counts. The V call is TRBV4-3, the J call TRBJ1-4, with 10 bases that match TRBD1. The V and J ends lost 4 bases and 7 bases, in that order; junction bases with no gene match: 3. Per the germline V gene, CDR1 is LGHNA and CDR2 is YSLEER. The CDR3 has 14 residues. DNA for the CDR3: TGCGCCAGCAGCCGGGGACAGGGGTCTGAAAAACTGTTTTTT. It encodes CASSRGQGSEKLFF.

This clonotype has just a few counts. The CDR3, as DNA: TGTGCCAGCAGTCTAGCCAACAGGGGGTCCCTAGGGGATACGCAGTATTTT. This codes for CASSLANRGSLGDTQYF. V and J are TRBV7-9 and TRBJ2-3, with 8 positions matching TRBD1. The CDR3 has 17 amino acids. J gave up 6 bases and V 6 bases, and 17 bases lay outside the gene matches. The V gene's germline CDR1 is SEHNR and CDR2 FQNEAQ (reference sequence).

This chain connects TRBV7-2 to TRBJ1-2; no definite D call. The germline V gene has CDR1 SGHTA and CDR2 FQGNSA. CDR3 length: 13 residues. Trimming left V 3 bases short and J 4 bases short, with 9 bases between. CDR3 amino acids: CASSFNTPYGYTF. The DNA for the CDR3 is TGTGCCAGCAGCTTTAACACCCCCTATGGCTACACCTTC.

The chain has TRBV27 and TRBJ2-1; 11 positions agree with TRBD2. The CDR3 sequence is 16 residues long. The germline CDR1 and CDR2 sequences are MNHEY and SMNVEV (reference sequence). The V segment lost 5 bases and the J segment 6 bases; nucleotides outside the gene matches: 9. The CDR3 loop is CASSHVVAGGFNEQFF. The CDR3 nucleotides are TGTGCCAGCAGTCACGTAGTAGCGGGAGGGTTCAATGAGCAGTTCTTC.

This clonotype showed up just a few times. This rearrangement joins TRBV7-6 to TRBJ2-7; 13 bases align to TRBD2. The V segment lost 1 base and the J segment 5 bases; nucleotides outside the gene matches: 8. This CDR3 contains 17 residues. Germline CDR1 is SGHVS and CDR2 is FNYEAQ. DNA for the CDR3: TGTGCCAGCAGCTTAGGAAGACTAGCGGGAGGCTGGGACGAGCAGTACTTC. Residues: CASSLGRLAGGWDEQYF.

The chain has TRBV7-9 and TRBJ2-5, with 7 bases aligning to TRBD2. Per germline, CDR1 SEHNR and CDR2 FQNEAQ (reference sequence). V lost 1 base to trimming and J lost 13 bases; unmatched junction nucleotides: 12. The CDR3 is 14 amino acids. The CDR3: CASSLEQLRETGYF. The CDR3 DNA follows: TGTGCCAGCAGCTTAGAACAGCTGCGGGAGACCGGGTACTTC. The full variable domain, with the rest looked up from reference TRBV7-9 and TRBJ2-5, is DTGVSQNPRHKITKRGQNVTFRCDPISEHNRLYWYRQTLGQGPEFLTYFQNEAQLEKSRLLSDRFSAERPKGSFSTLEIQRTEQGDSAMYLCASSLEQLRETGYFGPGTRLLVL.

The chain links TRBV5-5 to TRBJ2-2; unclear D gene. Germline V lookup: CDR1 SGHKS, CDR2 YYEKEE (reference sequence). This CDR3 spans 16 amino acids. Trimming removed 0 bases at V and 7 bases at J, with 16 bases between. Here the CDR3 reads CASSLAPRKFNGELFF. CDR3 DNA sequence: TGTGCCAGCAGCTTGGCTCCCAGAAAGTTCAACGGGGAGCTGTTTTTT.

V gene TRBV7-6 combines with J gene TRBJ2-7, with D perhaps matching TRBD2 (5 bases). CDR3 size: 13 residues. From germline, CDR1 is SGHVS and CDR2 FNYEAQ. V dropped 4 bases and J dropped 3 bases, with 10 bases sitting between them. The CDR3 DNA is TGTGCCAGCAGCTCCGGGGTTGGCTACGAGCAGTACTTC. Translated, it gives CASSSGVGYEQYF.

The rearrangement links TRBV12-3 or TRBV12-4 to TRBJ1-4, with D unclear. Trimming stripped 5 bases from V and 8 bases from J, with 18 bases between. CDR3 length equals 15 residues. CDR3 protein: CASSHDPPLAEKLFF. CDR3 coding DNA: TGTGCCAGCAGTCACGACCCACCCCTTGCGGAAAAACTGTTTTTT.

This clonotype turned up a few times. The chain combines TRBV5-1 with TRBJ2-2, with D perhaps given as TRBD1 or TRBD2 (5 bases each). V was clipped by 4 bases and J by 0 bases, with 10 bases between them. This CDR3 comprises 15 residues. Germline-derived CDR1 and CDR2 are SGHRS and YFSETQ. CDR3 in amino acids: CASSPGPSNTGELFF. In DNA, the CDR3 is TGCGCCAGCAGCCCGGGACCGTCGAACACCGGGGAGCTGTTTTTT.

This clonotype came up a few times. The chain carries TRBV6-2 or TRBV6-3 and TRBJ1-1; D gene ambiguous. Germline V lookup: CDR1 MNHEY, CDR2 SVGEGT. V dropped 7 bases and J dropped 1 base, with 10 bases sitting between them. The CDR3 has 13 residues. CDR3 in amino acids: CASTRDGNTEAFF. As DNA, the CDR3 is TGTGCCAGCACTCGCGACGGGAACACTGAAGCTTTCTTT.

The DNA for the CDR3 is TGCAGTGCTAGGAGGGACAGGGCCACAGATACGCAGTATTTT. It codes for CSARRDRATDTQYF. V and J are TRBV20-1 and TRBJ2-3; 9 nucleotides match TRBD1. From germline, CDR1 is DFQATT and CDR2 SNEGSKA (reference sequence). J was trimmed by 2 bases and V by 3 bases; bases with no gene match: 3. The CDR3 consists of 14 residues.

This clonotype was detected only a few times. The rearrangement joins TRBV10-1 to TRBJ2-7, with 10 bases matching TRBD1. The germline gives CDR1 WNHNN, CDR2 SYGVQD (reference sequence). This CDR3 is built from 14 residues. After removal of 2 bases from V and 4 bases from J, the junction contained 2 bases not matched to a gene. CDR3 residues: CASSEGDRGYEQYF. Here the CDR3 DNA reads TGCGCCAGCAGTGAGGGGGACAGGGGTTACGAGCAGTACTTC.

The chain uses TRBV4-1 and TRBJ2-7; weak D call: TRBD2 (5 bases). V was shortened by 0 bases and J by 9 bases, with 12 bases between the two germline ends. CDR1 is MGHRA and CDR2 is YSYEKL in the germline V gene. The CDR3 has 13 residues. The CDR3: CASSQDIRTGQYF. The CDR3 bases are TGCGCCAGCAGCCAAGATATCCGGACTGGGCAGTACTTC.

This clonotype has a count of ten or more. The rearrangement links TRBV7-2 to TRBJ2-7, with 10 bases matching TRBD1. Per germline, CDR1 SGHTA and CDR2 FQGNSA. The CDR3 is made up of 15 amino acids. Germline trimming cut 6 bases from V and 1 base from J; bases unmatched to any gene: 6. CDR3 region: CASRKGGQGSYEQYF. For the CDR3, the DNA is TGTGCCAGCAGGAAAGGGGGACAGGGGTCCTACGAGCAGTACTTC. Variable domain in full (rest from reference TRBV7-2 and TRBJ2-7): GAGVSQSPSNKVTEKGKDVELRCDPISGHTALYWYRQSLGQGLEFLIYFQGNSAPDKSGLPSDRFSAERTGGSVSTLTIQRTQQEDSAVYLCASRKGGQGSYEQYFGPGTRLTVT.

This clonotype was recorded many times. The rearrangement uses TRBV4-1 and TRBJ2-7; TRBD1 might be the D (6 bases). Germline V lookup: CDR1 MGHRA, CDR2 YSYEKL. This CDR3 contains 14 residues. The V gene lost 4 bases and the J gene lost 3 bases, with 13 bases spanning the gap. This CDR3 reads CASSPQGANYEQYF. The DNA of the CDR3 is TGCGCCAGCAGCCCACAGGGCGCTAACTACGAGCAGTACTTC.

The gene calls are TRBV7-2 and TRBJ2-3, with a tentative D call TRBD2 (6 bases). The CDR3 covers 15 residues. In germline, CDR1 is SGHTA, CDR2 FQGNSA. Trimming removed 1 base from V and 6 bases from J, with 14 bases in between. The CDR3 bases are TGTGCCAGCAGCTTAGTTCTAGCGTCTCAGGATACGCAGTATTTT. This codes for CASSLVLASQDTQYF.

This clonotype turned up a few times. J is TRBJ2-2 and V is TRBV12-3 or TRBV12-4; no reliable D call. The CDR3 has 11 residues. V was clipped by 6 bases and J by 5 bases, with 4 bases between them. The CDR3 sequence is CASRLTGELFF. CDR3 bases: TGTGCCAGCAGATTGACCGGGGAGCTGTTTTTT.

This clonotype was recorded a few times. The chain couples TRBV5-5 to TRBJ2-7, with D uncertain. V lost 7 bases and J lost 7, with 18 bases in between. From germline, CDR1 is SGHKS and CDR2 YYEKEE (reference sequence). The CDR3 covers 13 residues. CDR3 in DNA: TGTGCCAGCCGCTCGACGAGTGATTGGGAGCAGTACTTC. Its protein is CASRSTSDWEQYF.

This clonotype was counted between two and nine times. The DNA of the CDR3 is TGTGCCAGCAGTTTTCGATCTAGCGGGGGGTGGAAGTACGAGCAGTACTTC. Amino acids: CASSFRSSGGWKYEQYF. The chain carries TRBV12-3 or TRBV12-4 and TRBJ2-7, with 11 nucleotides matching TRBD2. Trimming cost V 3 bases and J 4 bases; bases outside gene matches: 11. CDR3 length equals 17 residues.

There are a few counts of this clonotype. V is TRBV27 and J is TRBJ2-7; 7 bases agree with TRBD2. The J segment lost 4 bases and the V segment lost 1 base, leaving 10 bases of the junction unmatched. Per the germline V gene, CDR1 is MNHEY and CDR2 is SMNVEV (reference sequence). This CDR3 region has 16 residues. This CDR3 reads CASSLLVGGGEYEQYF. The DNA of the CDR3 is TGTGCCAGCAGTTTATTAGTGGGCGGGGGAGAGTACGAGCAGTACTTC.

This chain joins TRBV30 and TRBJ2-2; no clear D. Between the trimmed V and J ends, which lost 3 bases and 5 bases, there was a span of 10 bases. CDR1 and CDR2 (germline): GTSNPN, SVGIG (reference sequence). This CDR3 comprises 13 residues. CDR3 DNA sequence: TGTGCCTGGAGGGAAGATCCGACCGGGGAGCTGTTTTTT. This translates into CAWREDPTGELFF.